This T cell receptor beta chain was obtained from a study of human T cells and chemical hapten exposure listed by TCRdb under 2021. The study in broad terms: For sensitization, 2% DPC in acetone was applied to a 2 cm by 2 cm area of upper inner arm skin. Blood samples were taken from patients before sensitization (week 0) and then at 2, 6 and about 24 weeks after DPC sensitization. Patients additionally received weekly therapeutic DPC doses to the scalp throughout the approximately 24-week study period. The libraries were sequenced as a pool, and the TCR yield per sample differed mostly because of small variations in library volumes within the pool. Most of the patients in the cohort were female, and the cohort covered alopecia areata with under or over 50% scalp involvement, alopecia totalis and alopecia universalis. This study followed changes in the peripheral blood TCR repertoire in vivo during primary and secondary sensitization of alopecia patients to the hapten diphenylcyclopropenone (DPC). Blood for TCR sequencing was provided by twenty-nine alopecia patients at one to four time points (pre-sensitization, 2, 6 and 24 weeks). Patch tests used Finn chambers with 0.01% DPC on the upper back, scored after 6 days by International Contact Dermatitis Research Group standards. On the study overall, not on this receptor specifically: Repeated subsampling changed both the strength of the expansion versus patch-test correlation and the threshold at which that correlation became significant. DPC sensitization did not change the number of TCRs with a frequency above 1 in 1000, and there was no evidence of changes in global repertoire structure. Significantly more large CDR3 similarity clusters were formed by expanded TCRs than by pre-sensitization or healthy control sets, consistent with antigen-driven responses. All patients had alopecia, a presumed autoimmune disease, so their immune response might differ from that of healthy individuals. The number of PT1 expanded TCRs positively correlated with patch test score, significant at thresholds 8, 16 and 32 but not 4.

This clonotype was seen many times. Its antigen specificity is not known. The input lacks base qualities; no much larger clone sits a single base away. The intended sense of this specimen's time point label: pre-sensitization, week 0. Taken with the paper, the label for treatment or condition translates to: therapeutic diphenylcyclopropenone sensitization with weekly scalp DPC. At each patch-test visit, blood was drawn before the patch test was applied. Patients were eligible if aged 18 to 70, diagnosed with alopecia and judged suitable for DPC therapy, and pregnant patients were excluded. Total RNA was isolated from unfractionated whole blood collected in Tempus Blood RNA tubes. The library was built by means of RACE. The instrument given in TCRdb is NextSeq 500. During library preparation, unique molecular identifiers were attached to individual cDNA molecules so that TCRs could be counted in a quantitative, reproducible way. For every blood RNA sample, sequencing covered both the TCR alpha and TCR beta chains. The authors' pipeline ran thus. A median of roughly 100,000 TCRs per sample was observed, with a range of about 23,224 to 750,000. The Decombinator software suite was used to annotate the V, J and CDR3 of the TCR reads. For the PS versus PT1 abundance plots, all samples were subsampled to the same number of TCRs (28,000). TCRs were defined as expanded if absent before sensitization and observed at least eight times at the 2-week time point. TCRdb took the public reads, trimmed them with fastp at Q25, ran MiXCR for clone calling and kept in-frame beta chains. Every entry covers one CDR3 protein and lists the most common genes and DNA from its rows. These V and J calls derive from TCRdb rather than the authors' analysis. The sample includes over 300,000 distinct CDR3 sequences, with 5% to 6.5% observed a single time. The ten most abundant clones make up around 2.6% of the sample.

The receptor was isolated from a woman in her forties or fifties with alopecia areata. Some clones in this sample may be carry-over from other donors' samples. The specimen was whole blood, collected in connection with sensitization to the hapten diphenylcyclopropenone (DPC).

The sequenced DNA: TGCAGTGCTAGGGCTGGGGGATTCAACACTGAAGCTTTCTTT. It translates to CSARAGGFNTEAFF. Recombination linked TRBV20-1 to TRBJ1-1; 5 matching bases give a weak D call of TRBD1. The CDR3 runs 14 amino acids, cysteine and phenylalanine included. Just CDR3 DNA is preserved here, 42 bases in frame from base 1. Based on the germline V gene (reference sequence), the CDR1 and CDR2 sequences are DFQATT and SNEGSKA. Trimming removed 3 bases from V and 2 bases from J, leaving 13 bases between the germline ends.